This section outlines one TCR beta chain sequence together with its context. The data derive from a study of blood T cell repertoires in COVID-19. Sequenced by immunoSEQ multiplex PCR; TCRdb stores in-frame clones only, minus some. The sample shows about 190,000 clones, roughly nine tenths of them seen only once. The V and J ends lost 4 bases and 1 base respectively, with 8 bases between them. This CDR3 contains 14 residues. Germline assignment: CDR1 SGHNT and CDR2 YYREEE (reference sequence). Material: peripheral blood. The chain recombines TRBV5-4 with TRBJ2-2; tentatively, D is TRBD1 (6 bases). This sequence originates from a man between 65 and 85 years old with active or convalescent COVID-19. CDR3 sequence (DNA): TGTGCCAGCAGCCTGGACAGGAACACCGGGGAGCTGTTTTTT. Amino acid sequence: CASSLDRNTGELFF. The full variable domain, with the rest looked up from reference TRBV5-4 and TRBJ2-2, is ETGVTQSPTHLIKTRGQQVTLRCSSQSGHNTVSWYQQALGQGPQFIFQYYREEENGRGNFPPRFSGLQFPNYSSELNVNALELDDSALYLCASSLDRNTGELFFGEGSRLTVL.